This is a list of T cell receptor beta chains from one sample in a study of T-cell reconstitution after alpha-beta-depleted transplantation in children. TCRdb processed the PCR reads anew with MiXCR; each CDR3 protein has one entry. Of about 400,000 distinct CDR3 sequences in the sample, around 21% were seen once. The sample in question was PBMCs from the stem cell graft donor, obtained from the stem cell graft. The receptors shown here come from a human donor who donated a stem cell graft to a child with acute myeloid leukemia. CDR3s include the opening cysteine and the closing phenylalanine or tryptophan. Each record gives: D gene, V gene, J gene, clone size, CDR3 DNA, CDR3 protein. The D gene is left open where the match is weak. Clone sizes are given selectively: once, few, many, or a class where the clone is expanded.

D: TRBD2; V: TRBV20-1; J: TRBJ2-3; size: many; DNA: TGCAGTGCTCCTAGCGGGAGGGGTGGAGATACGCAGTATTTT; CDR3: CSAPSGRGGDTQYF
D: TRBD2; V: TRBV28; J: TRBJ2-2; size: -; DNA: TGTGCCAGCAGACAACTAGCGGCTTCTGGGGAGCTGTTTTTT; CDR3: CASRQLAASGELFF
D: TRBD2; V: TRBV27; J: TRBJ2-1; size: -; DNA: TGTGCCAGCAGCCGGGACTACAGATACAATGAGCAGTTCTTC; CDR3: CASSRDYRYNEQFF
D: TRBD2; V: TRBV20-1; J: TRBJ2-3; size: once; DNA: TGCAGTGCTATACGCGGGAGCGGTGCAGATACGCAGTATTTT; CDR3: CSAIRGSGADTQYF
D: TRBD1; V: TRBV4-2; J: TRBJ2-5; size: few; DNA: TGTGCCAGCAGCCGACAGGGGGAGGGAGAGACCCAGTACTTC; CDR3: CASSRQGEGETQYF
D: -; V: TRBV12-3/TRBV12-4; J: TRBJ2-6; size: -; DNA: TGTGCCAGCAGTCTTAGAACTGGGGCCAACGTCCTGACTTTC; CDR3: CASSLRTGANVLTF
D: -; V: TRBV11-2; J: TRBJ1-5; size: -; DNA: TGTGCCAGCAGCTTCAACACCAATCAGCCCCAGCATTTT; CDR3: CASSFNTNQPQHF
D: TRBD2; V: TRBV20-1; J: TRBJ2-1; size: -; DNA: TGCAGTGCTCACAGGACTAGCGGAGGGGACGAGCAGTTCTTC; CDR3: CSAHRTSGGDEQFF
D: TRBD2; V: TRBV20-1; J: TRBJ2-1; size: few; DNA: TGCAGTGCTGCAAGACTAGCCGTGTCCATCGATGAGCAGTTCTTC; CDR3: CSAARLAVSIDEQFF
D: -; V: TRBV27; J: TRBJ2-1; size: -; DNA: TGTGCCAGCAGTCGACAGAGGGCGAATGAGCAGTTCTTC; CDR3: CASSRQRANEQFF
D: TRBD1; V: TRBV6-1; J: TRBJ2-7; size: few; DNA: TGTGCCAGCACTAAGCTAGGGACAGACGAGCAGTACTTC; CDR3: CASTKLGTDEQYF
D: -; V: TRBV20-1; J: TRBJ2-5; size: few; DNA: TGCAGTGCTAGAGATCCGTTGGGGGGAGCCCAAGAGACCCAGTACTTC; CDR3: CSARDPLGGAQETQYF
D: -; V: TRBV5-1; J: TRBJ2-2; size: -; DNA: TGCGCCAGCAGCACCCGGACTACCGGGGAGCTGTTTTTT; CDR3: CASSTRTTGELFF
D: TRBD1; V: TRBV29-1; J: TRBJ2-2; size: many; DNA: TGCAGCATAGGGACAGGGACGAACACCGGGGAGCTGTTTTTT; CDR3: CSIGTGTNTGELFF
D: -; V: TRBV7-2; J: TRBJ2-7; size: few; DNA: TGTGCCAGCAGCACCCATTCGACAGCTAGCTACGAGCAGTACTTC; CDR3: CASSTHSTASYEQYF
D: TRBD1; V: TRBV28; J: TRBJ2-7; size: -; DNA: TGTGCCAGCAGTGACAGGGGGCTTCGCTACGAGCAGTACTTC; CDR3: CASSDRGLRYEQYF
D: -; V: TRBV28; J: TRBJ2-4; size: few; DNA: TGTGCCAGCTCCATAGCCAAAAACATTCAGTACTTC; CDR3: CASSIAKNIQYF
D: -; V: TRBV20-1; J: TRBJ2-7; size: -; DNA: TGCAGTGCCTCTACAAACTACGGCTCCTACGAGCAGTACTTC; CDR3: CSASTNYGSYEQYF
D: TRBD1; V: TRBV6-1; J: TRBJ1-1; size: -; DNA: TGTGCCAGCAGTGAATTGACAGGGGGTACTGAAGCTTTCTTT; CDR3: CASSELTGGTEAFF
D: -; V: TRBV12-3/TRBV12-4; J: TRBJ2-2; size: few; DNA: TGTGCCAGCAGTTTAGGGCACAACACCGGGGAGCTGTTTTTT; CDR3: CASSLGHNTGELFF
D: TRBD2; V: TRBV7-9; J: TRBJ2-1; size: many; DNA: TGTGCCAGCAGCTTAGAATCGGCTAGCGGGAGTGGTGAGCAGTTCTTC; CDR3: CASSLESASGSGEQFF
D: -; V: TRBV28; J: TRBJ1-5; size: few; DNA: TGTGCCAGCAGTTTGCAGGGGCCTAATCAGCCCCAGCATTTT; CDR3: CASSLQGPNQPQHF
D: -; V: TRBV15; J: TRBJ2-2; size: few; DNA: TGTGCCACCAGCAGAGAGGGTGTTGCCGTGCGACCCACCGGGGAGCTGTTTTTT; CDR3: CATSREGVAVRPTGELFF
D: -; V: TRBV7-2; J: TRBJ2-5; size: -; DNA: TGTGCCAGCAGCTTAGTACTAGGCGAGACCCAGTACTTC; CDR3: CASSLVLGETQYF
D: TRBD2; V: TRBV28; J: TRBJ2-1; size: few; DNA: TGTGCCAGCAGCCGCAGACTAGCGGGAGCGAGGGATGAGCAGTTCTTC; CDR3: CASSRRLAGARDEQFF
D: -; V: TRBV11-2; J: TRBJ2-3; size: -; DNA: TGTGCCAGCAGCGAAAAGGGGACTCTCAGCACAGATACGCAGTATTTT; CDR3: CASSEKGTLSTDTQYF
D: -; V: TRBV12-3/TRBV12-4; J: TRBJ2-2; size: few; DNA: TGTGCCAGCAGTTTGGTCCAGCGCCCCGGGGAGCTGTTTTTT; CDR3: CASSLVQRPGELFF
D: -; V: TRBV15; J: TRBJ2-3; size: many; DNA: TGTGCCACCAGCAGGGGAACGGGAGCGCAGTATTTT; CDR3: CATSRGTGAQYF
D: TRBD2; V: TRBV20-1; J: TRBJ2-3; size: many; DNA: TGCAGTGCTGGTGGACTAATAGCGGGAGGGCCCGGCACAGATACGCAGTATTTT; CDR3: CSAGGLIAGGPGTDTQYF
D: -; V: TRBV6-5; J: TRBJ2-7; size: many; DNA: TGTGCCAGCAGTTACTCGACTTTAGAGCCACACTACGAGCAGTACTTC; CDR3: CASSYSTLEPHYEQYF
D: -; V: TRBV12-3/TRBV12-4; J: TRBJ1-1; size: -; DNA: TGTGCCAGCAGTTTACTCTCCGGCGGGAACACTGAAGCTTTCTTT; CDR3: CASSLLSGGNTEAFF
D: TRBD1; V: TRBV29-1; J: TRBJ1-1; size: many; DNA: TGCAGCGTTGCGACCGGGACAGGGAACACTGAAGCTTTCTTT; CDR3: CSVATGTGNTEAFF
D: -; V: TRBV20-1; J: TRBJ1-1; size: many; DNA: TGCAGTGCTACGGACAGTATGAACACTGAAGCTTTCTTT; CDR3: CSATDSMNTEAFF
D: -; V: TRBV12-3/TRBV12-4; J: TRBJ1-5; size: -; DNA: TGTGCCAGCAGTCCTGATGGGGTTAGCAATCAGCCCCAGCATTTT; CDR3: CASSPDGVSNQPQHF
D: -; V: TRBV20-1; J: TRBJ2-7; size: many; DNA: TGCAGTGCTAGTCTCCATGCCGACGAGCAGTACTTC; CDR3: CSASLHADEQYF
D: -; V: TRBV7-2; J: TRBJ2-7; size: few; DNA: TGTGCCAGCAGCTTAGCGGGTCCCTCTTCCTACGAGCAGTACTTC; CDR3: CASSLAGPSSYEQYF
D: TRBD2; V: TRBV4-3; J: TRBJ2-1; size: -; DNA: TGCGCCAGCAGCCAAGATTATACGGGACTAGCGGGGGAATCGGATGAGCAGTTCTTC; CDR3: CASSQDYTGLAGESDEQFF
D: -; V: TRBV7-6; J: TRBJ2-7; size: few; DNA: TGTGCCAGCAGCAGTCCCGGGACCAAGTCTTACGAGCAGTACTTC; CDR3: CASSSPGTKSYEQYF
D: TRBD1; V: TRBV12-3/TRBV12-4; J: TRBJ2-3; size: -; DNA: TGTGCCAGCAGACCCAGGGGGATCACAGATACGCAGTATTTT; CDR3: CASRPRGITDTQYF
D: -; V: TRBV20-1; J: TRBJ2-7; size: -; DNA: TGCAGTGCTAGAGGTGTCGAGCAGTACTTC; CDR3: CSARGVEQYF
D: -; V: TRBV29-1; J: TRBJ2-2; size: few; DNA: TGCAGCATAGATGAAGCGAACACCGGGGAGCTGTTTTTT; CDR3: CSIDEANTGELFF
D: TRBD2; V: TRBV28; J: TRBJ2-7; size: -; DNA: TGTGCCAGCATCCCCTCCCTAGCGGGAAACTACGAGCAGTACTTC; CDR3: CASIPSLAGNYEQYF
D: TRBD1; V: TRBV29-1; J: TRBJ1-2; size: few; DNA: TGCAGCGCCGGAATGGACAGGGGATATGGCTATGGCTACACCTTC; CDR3: CSAGMDRGYGYGYTF
D: -; V: TRBV7-9; J: TRBJ1-1; size: -; DNA: TGTGCCAGCAGCCTGGGTATGGGGTCGGTGACTGAAGCTTTCTTT; CDR3: CASSLGMGSVTEAFF
D: -; V: TRBV29-1; J: TRBJ1-1; size: few; DNA: TGCAGATCAGGGGACACTGAAGCTTTCTTT; CDR3: CRSGDTEAFF
D: TRBD1; V: TRBV28; J: TRBJ2-1; size: many; DNA: TGTGCCAGCAGTTCCCTCCTGGTTAGGGGGCTCAATGAGCAGTTCTTC; CDR3: CASSSLLVRGLNEQFF
D: -; V: TRBV20-1; J: TRBJ1-5; size: few; DNA: TGCAGTGCTAGAGAGCCCAGGGTCCGTCAGCCCCAGCATTTT; CDR3: CSAREPRVRQPQHF
D: -; V: TRBV29-1; J: TRBJ2-7; size: many; DNA: TGCAGCGTCACAAATACCGGTGAGCAGTACTTC; CDR3: CSVTNTGEQYF
D: -; V: TRBV4-1; J: TRBJ2-5; size: -; DNA: TGCGCCAGCAGCCACCCGCAAGAGACCCAGTACTTC; CDR3: CASSHPQETQYF
D: -; V: TRBV24-1; J: TRBJ2-3; size: -; DNA: TGTGCCACCAGTGGCAGGACATACACAGATACGCAGTATTTT; CDR3: CATSGRTYTDTQYF
D: -; V: TRBV29-1; J: TRBJ1-2; size: -; DNA: TGCAGCGTTGTAGGTGGAGCCTATGGCTACACCTTC; CDR3: CSVVGGAYGYTF
D: TRBD2; V: TRBV9; J: TRBJ2-1; size: -; DNA: TGTGCCAGCAGCGTAGTTGGGGCGGGAGGGCCCTTCTACAATGAGCAGTTCTTC; CDR3: CASSVVGAGGPFYNEQFF
D: -; V: TRBV12-3/TRBV12-4; J: TRBJ2-3; size: few; DNA: TGTGCCAGCGGCCGACTAGATACGCAGTATTTT; CDR3: CASGRLDTQYF
D: -; V: TRBV7-6; J: TRBJ2-5; size: -; DNA: TGTGCCAGCACCCCGCGTTGGAGGGCCGCGGAGACCCAGTACTTC; CDR3: CASTPRWRAAETQYF
D: -; V: TRBV29-1; J: TRBJ2-5; size: many; DNA: TGCAGCGTTGAAGGGGGGAAGTACCAAGAGACCCAGTACTTC; CDR3: CSVEGGKYQETQYF
D: -; V: TRBV20-1; J: TRBJ1-3; size: many; DNA: TGCAGTGCTAGACAGGGATCTGGAAACACCATATATTTT; CDR3: CSARQGSGNTIYF
D: TRBD2; V: TRBV6-2/TRBV6-3; J: TRBJ2-1; size: -; DNA: TGTGCCAGCAGTTACGCAGTGACTAGCGGGTCTGAGCAGTTCTTC; CDR3: CASSYAVTSGSEQFF
D: TRBD1; V: TRBV28; J: TRBJ2-7; size: -; DNA: TGTGCCAGCAGTCGGGGACAGGACTACGAGCAGTACTTC; CDR3: CASSRGQDYEQYF
D: -; V: TRBV12-3/TRBV12-4; J: TRBJ2-7; size: once; DNA: TGTGCCAGCAGGTTCCCCCTCTCGTCCGAGCAGTACTTC; CDR3: CASRFPLSSEQYF
D: TRBD2; V: TRBV20-1; J: TRBJ2-5; size: -; DNA: TGCAGTGCTAGTGGCTCGGCGGGAGTTCTCGAGACCCAGTACTTC; CDR3: CSASGSAGVLETQYF